A single sample gave rise to the 25 T cell receptor beta chains below, sequenced in a study of cytomegalovirus exposure and HLA in healthy donors. TCRdb keeps only in-frame clones here, not all; method: immunoSEQ multiplex PCR. The sample lists some 84,000 clones; more than 75% were seen once. Sample: PBMCs. Receptors originate from a man aged 25 to 45 in good health and CMV-seronegative.

The chain carries TRBV18 and TRBJ2-3; 9 bases map to TRBD2. The CDR3 extends over 16 amino acids. The V and J ends lost 4 bases and 2 bases, in that order; junction bases with no gene match: 7. CDR1 is KGHSH and CDR2 is LQKENI in the germline V gene. The CDR3 protein is CASSLAGGPITDTQYF. The CDR3 nucleotides are TGTGCCAGCTCACTGGCGGGAGGGCCGATCACAGATACGCAGTATTTT.

The chain recombines TRBV5-1 with TRBJ2-3; no definite D call. CDR3 length: 14 amino acids. Germline loops: CDR1 SGHRS, CDR2 YFSETQ. Trimming pared 3 bases from V and 2 bases from J, leaving 10 bases between. The CDR3 bases are TGCGCCAGCAGCTCCGACAAGTACACAGATACGCAGTATTTT. It encodes CASSSDKYTDTQYF. Full variable domain (remainder filled in from reference TRBV5-1 and TRBJ2-3): KAGVTQTPRYLIKTRGQQVTLSCSPISGHRSVSWYQQTPGQGLQFLFEYFSETQRNKGNFPGRFSGRQFSNSRSEMNVSTLELGDSALYLCASSSDKYTDTQYFGPGTRLTVL.

J is TRBJ1-5 and V is TRBV28; 8 positions match TRBD1. CDR3 size: 15 residues. Germline CDR1 MDHEN, CDR2 SYDVKM. V dropped 6 bases and J dropped 6; count of bases not matched to a gene: 10. CDR3 in amino acids: CASSPSTGVFQPQHF. The CDR3 DNA sequence: TGTGCCAGCAGCCCCTCGACAGGGGTATTTCAGCCCCAGCATTTT. Complete variable domain (other parts from reference TRBV28 and TRBJ1-5): DVKVTQSSRYLVKRTGEKVFLECVQDMDHENMFWYRQDPGLGLRLIYFSYDVKMKEKGDIPEGYSVSREKKERFSLILESASTNQTSMYLCASSPSTGVFQPQHFGDGTRLSIL.

This chain links TRBV4-1 with TRBJ2-1, with D tentatively TRBD1 (5 bases). The germline V and J ends were trimmed by 1 base and 8 bases, with 9 bases remaining between them. This CDR3 is built from 13 residues. The germline CDR1 and CDR2 sequences are MGHRA and YSYEKL. The CDR3 loop reads CASSQVGVYEQFF. The CDR3 region has the DNA TGCGCCAGCAGCCAAGTAGGGGTCTATGAGCAGTTCTTC.

This clone was seen once. The chain links TRBV6-5 to TRBJ1-5; a weak D match, TRBD1 (6 bases). This CDR3 spans 14 amino acids. Germline V lookup: CDR1 MNHEY, CDR2 SVGAGI. Trimming removed 5 bases at V and 3 bases at J, with 11 bases between. CDR3 sequence reads: CASSTTGYNQPQHF. CDR3 coding DNA: TGTGCCAGCAGTACAACAGGGTACAATCAGCCCCAGCATTTT.

The chain has TRBV2 and TRBJ2-1, with 7 bases identical to TRBD2. Germline trimming cut 7 bases from V and 2 bases from J; bases unmatched to any gene: 8. Germline V lookup: CDR1 SNHLY, CDR2 FYNNEI. The CDR3 has 15 residues. CDR3 loop: CASNGGGTTYNEQFF. In DNA form, the CDR3 reads TGTGCCAGCAATGGGGGGGGAACTACCTACAATGAGCAGTTCTTC. Complete variable domain (other parts from reference TRBV2 and TRBJ2-1): EPEVTQTPSHQVTQMGQEVILRCVPISNHLYFYWYRQILGQKVEFLVSFYNNEISEKSEIFDDQFSVERPDGSNFTLKIRSTKLEDSAMYFCASNGGGTTYNEQFFGPGTRLTVL.

The chain has TRBV19 and TRBJ1-5, with TRBD1 matching over 8 bases. The V and J ends lost 5 bases and 4 bases, in that order; junction bases with no gene match: 13. Germline assignment: CDR1 LNHDA and CDR2 SQIVND (reference sequence). This CDR3 has 17 residues. This CDR3 reads CASSLQPQGAKNQPQHF. The CDR3 region has the DNA TGTGCCAGTAGTCTACAACCGCAGGGGGCAAAGAATCAGCCCCAGCATTTT.

The rearrangement joins TRBV11-1 to TRBJ2-3, with 8 bases lining up with TRBD1. CDR1 SGHAT and CDR2 FQDESV come from the germline V gene (reference sequence). The CDR3 contains 16 residues. Trimming removed 5 bases from V and 1 base from J; junction bases left unmatched: 8. Here the CDR3 DNA reads TGTGCCAGCAGCCCCTTGACAGGGGTTGGCACAGATACGCAGTATTTT. It encodes CASSPLTGVGTDTQYF.

V gene TRBV10-1 combines with J gene TRBJ2-1; no reliable D call. CDR1 is WNHNN, CDR2 SYGVQD, per germline (reference sequence). V lost 0 bases, J lost 5 bases, and 8 bases lay in between. This CDR3 region has 14 residues. The CDR3 DNA sequence: TGCGCCAGCAGTGAGTCCCAGGCGAACAATGAGCAGTTCTTC. Its protein product is CASSESQANNEQFF.

The V and J genes are TRBV5-1 and TRBJ2-3; TRBD2 matches 8 bases. With 2 bases clipped from V and 4 bases from J, the junction kept 9 bases outside the gene matches. CDR1 is SGHRS and CDR2 is YFSETQ in the germline V gene. This CDR3 is built from 16 residues. The CDR3 loop is CASSFTAGALSDTQYF. CDR3 bases: TGCGCCAGCAGCTTTACAGCGGGAGCATTATCAGATACGCAGTATTTT.

The chain links TRBV6-5 to TRBJ1-2; unclear D gene. Germline V gene lookup returns CDR1 MNHEY and CDR2 SVGAGI. Trimming took off 4 bases at V and 5 bases at J, with 14 bases between the two ends. The CDR3 contains 14 residues. CDR3 in DNA: TGTGCCAGCAGTTTCTCCCAGACGGAGTATGGCTACACCTTC. Translated: CASSFSQTEYGYTF.

The V gene is TRBV19, the J gene TRBJ1-3; TRBD1 is a possible D gene (6 bases). This CDR3 spans 14 amino acids. The V end lost 4 bases, the J end lost 1 base, and 8 bases lay between the germline ends. CDR1 is LNHDA and CDR2 is SQIVND in the germline V gene (reference sequence). CDR3 sequence: CASSRGGSGNTIYF. The CDR3 DNA sequence: TGTGCCAGTAGTAGAGGGGGTTCTGGAAACACCATATATTTT. The full variable domain, in which reference TRBV19 and TRBJ1-3 provide the parts outside the CDR3, is DGGITQSPKYLFRKEGQNVTLSCEQNLNHDAMYWYRQDPGQGLRLIYYSQIVNDFQKGDIAEGYSVSREKKESFPLTVTSAQKNPTAFYLCASSRGGSGNTIYFGEGSWLTVV.

The chain links TRBV6-6 to TRBJ2-1; 9 bases align to TRBD2. From germline, CDR1 is MNHNY and CDR2 SVGAGI (reference sequence). J was trimmed by 4 bases and V by 6 bases; bases with no gene match: 10. The CDR3 loop spans 16 amino acids. Written as DNA, the CDR3 is TGTGCCAGCAGCAAAACTTCTAGCGGGGCATACAATGAGCAGTTCTTC. It translates to CASSKTSSGAYNEQFF.

By sample share, this clone is medium-sized. The rearrangement uses TRBV4-1 and TRBJ2-1; 8 nucleotides align to TRBD1. V gave up 4 bases and J gave up 8 bases; unmatched junction bases: 13. CDR1 MGHRA and CDR2 YSYEKL come from the germline V gene. This CDR3 contains 16 residues. CDR3 sequence: CASSPTQGGSRDEQFF. CDR3 DNA: TGCGCCAGCAGCCCAACACAGGGGGGATCCCGTGATGAGCAGTTCTTC.

The chain couples TRBV7-6 to TRBJ2-1; the match to TRBD2 covers 14 bases. Germline lookup yields CDR1 SGHVS and CDR2 FNYEAQ. The CDR3 is 16 amino acids. V was clipped by 5 bases and J by 6 bases; unmatched bases: 6. As DNA, the CDR3 is TGTGCCAGCAGCCCCGGGACTAGCGGGGGAATCAATGAGCAGTTCTTC. This sequence encodes CASSPGTSGGINEQFF.

The chain is built from TRBV13 and TRBJ2-5; TRBD2 aligns across 7 bases. Germline loops: CDR1 PRHDT, CDR2 FYEKMQ (reference sequence). The CDR3 is made up of 14 amino acids. V lost 2 bases, J lost 2 bases, and 2 bases stayed unmatched. DNA of the CDR3: TGTGCCAGCAGCTTAAGGGACTATCAAGAGACCCAGTACTTC. Translated: CASSLRDYQETQYF.

This clone was counted a single time. The chain is built from TRBV9 and TRBJ1-1; weak D call: TRBD1 (6 bases). Germline V gives CDR1 SGDLS, CDR2 YYNGEE. V shed 3 bases and J shed 5 bases, with 20 bases lying between them. This CDR3 contains 16 residues. The CDR3 bases are TGTGCCAGCAGCGCCCACCCACAGGGCCGGGATACTGAAGCTTTCTTT. Encoded protein: CASSAHPQGRDTEAFF.

The chain joins TRBV28 to TRBJ2-2; D call uncertain. The germline gives CDR1 MDHEN, CDR2 SYDVKM. This CDR3 spans 14 amino acids. V was trimmed by 2 bases and J by 4 bases, leaving 8 bases between them. The CDR3 loop reads CASSLTELTGELFF. The CDR3 DNA reads TGTGCCAGCAGTTTAACTGAGCTCACCGGGGAGCTGTTTTTT.

V gene TRBV6-4 combines with J gene TRBJ2-2; D perhaps matches TRBD1 (5 bases). Germline V gene sequence: CDR1 MRHNA, CDR2 SNTAGT. Deletions cut 0 bases from V and 4 bases from J, with 6 bases between. There are 14 residues in the CDR3. The CDR3 here is CASSDSGATGELFF. As DNA, the CDR3 is TGTGCCAGCAGTGACTCAGGGGCCACCGGGGAGCTGTTTTTT.

The chain uses TRBV5-1 and TRBJ2-3; TRBD1 matches at 8 bases. V gave up 4 bases and J gave up 0 bases; unmatched junction bases: 10. CDR1 SGHRS and CDR2 YFSETQ come from the germline V gene. This CDR3 is 17 amino acids long. The CDR3 DNA reads TGCGCCAGCAGCCTCCCGCGGGGACAGGAGAGCACAGATACGCAGTATTTT. It encodes CASSLPRGQESTDTQYF.

The rearrangement joins TRBV29-1 to TRBJ1-2; 10 bases line up with TRBD1. Germline V gene sequence: CDR1 SQVTM, CDR2 ANQGSEA. This CDR3 has 15 amino acids. J gave up 4 bases and V 3 bases, and 8 bases lay outside the gene matches. In DNA form, the CDR3 reads TGCAGCGTTGACGTACCGACAGGGGGCGCCTATGGCTACACCTTC. Translating gives CSVDVPTGGAYGYTF. Together with reference TRBV29-1 and TRBJ1-2, the CDR3 gives the full variable domain: SAVISQKPSRDICQRGTSLTIQCQVDSQVTMMFWYRQQPGQSLTLIATANQGSEATYESGFVIDKFPISRPNLTFSTLTVSNMSPEDSSIYLCSVDVPTGGAYGYTFGSGTRLTVV.

V is TRBV10-3 and J is TRBJ2-7, with 8 positions matching TRBD1. The CDR3 consists of 16 residues. Trimming cost V 6 bases and J 2 bases; bases outside gene matches: 12. The germline V gene has CDR1 ENHRY and CDR2 SYGVKD. CDR3 region: CAIRQTGATAPYEQYF. The CDR3 DNA reads TGTGCCATCAGACAGACAGGGGCTACGGCCCCCTACGAGCAGTACTTC.

A single count supports this clone. V gene TRBV4-1 combines with J gene TRBJ2-3; TRBD2 is a possible D gene (5 bases). Trimming stripped 1 base from V and 8 bases from J, with 19 bases between. In germline, CDR1 is MGHRA, CDR2 YSYEKL. CDR3 length: 16 amino acids. The CDR3: CASSQGSGAVLGTQYF. The CDR3 DNA reads TGCGCCAGCAGCCAAGGCTCTGGAGCGGTCCTAGGTACGCAGTATTTT.

The chain has TRBV18 and TRBJ2-7; TRBD2 is a possible D gene (5 bases). The V end was cut by 8 bases, the J end by 6 bases, with 20 bases between. Germline values: CDR1 KGHSH, CDR2 LQKENI. This CDR3 region has 14 residues. CDR3 sequence reads: CASQRTETGSEQYF. CDR3 nucleotides: TGTGCCAGCCAAAGGACCGAAACGGGATCCGAGCAGTACTTC.

V usage is TRBV28 and J usage is TRBJ2-3; 9 nucleotides align to TRBD1. The germline gives CDR1 MDHEN, CDR2 SYDVKM. This CDR3 spans 16 amino acids. After removal of 5 bases from V and 0 bases from J, the junction contained 6 bases not matched to a gene. The CDR3 is CASSAQQGASTDTQYF. The CDR3 region has the DNA TGTGCCAGCAGTGCCCAACAGGGGGCGAGCACAGATACGCAGTATTTT.